This TCR beta chain was observed in a study of T cell responses to AZD1222 COVID-19 vaccine. Study results and caveats: CD4 TCRs associated with vaccination spanned spike, dominating at 160-218 and 743-854. The number of AZD1222 recipients seropositive at baseline was only five or six. Repertoires were obtained only post-peak T cell response. Rises in breadth and depth of Spike-specific TCRs came after two AZD1222 doses.

Measured with immunoSEQ multiplex PCR; TCRdb has only the in-frame clones, and not every one. The sample lists approximately 80,000 clones, roughly 87% occurring once. Details on this clone: Its antigen is currently unknown.

The V segment lost 3 bases and the J segment 6 bases; nucleotides outside the gene matches: 4. The germline gives CDR1 SQVTM, CDR2 ANQGSEA. CDR3 length: 13 residues. The chain has TRBV29-1 and TRBJ2-2, with TRBD2 identical over 7 bases. Source: peripheral blood, taken on day 0 of MenACWY control vaccination. The sequence was collected from an adult in good health. DNA of the CDR3: TGCAGCGTTGATAAGGGAGGGGCCGGGGAGCTGTTTTTT. It specifies CSVDKGGAGELFF.